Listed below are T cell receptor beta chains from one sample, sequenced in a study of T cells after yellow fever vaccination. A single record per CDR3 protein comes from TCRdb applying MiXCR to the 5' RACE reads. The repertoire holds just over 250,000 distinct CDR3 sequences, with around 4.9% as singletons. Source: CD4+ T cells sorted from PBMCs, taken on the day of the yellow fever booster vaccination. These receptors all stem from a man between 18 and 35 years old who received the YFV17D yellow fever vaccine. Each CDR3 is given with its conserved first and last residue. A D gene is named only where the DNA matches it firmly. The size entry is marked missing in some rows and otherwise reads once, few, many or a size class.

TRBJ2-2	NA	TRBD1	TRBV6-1	TGTGCCAGCAGTGAAGCAACAGGGGGCAAAGCCGGGGAGCTGATTTTT	CASSEATGGKAGELIF
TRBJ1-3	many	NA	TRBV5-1	TGCGCCAGCAGCCTACTCCTCGGAGACAGCCACTCTGGAAACACCATATATTTT	CASSLLLGDSHSGNTIYF
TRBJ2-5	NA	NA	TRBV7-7	TGTGCCAGCAGCGCAACTAGCTTCGCGGAGACCCAGTACTTC	CASSATSFAETQYF
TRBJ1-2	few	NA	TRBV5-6	TGTGCCAGCAGCTTTGGTCGGGGGGCGACTGGCTACACCTTC	CASSFGRGATGYTF
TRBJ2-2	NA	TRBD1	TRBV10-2	TGCGCCAGCAGCCGTACAGGGGTAGGGGAGCTGTTTTTT	CASSRTGVGELFF
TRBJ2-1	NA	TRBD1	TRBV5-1	TGCGCCAGCAGCTTTAAGACAGGGGGGAATGAGCAGTTCTTC	CASSFKTGGNEQFF
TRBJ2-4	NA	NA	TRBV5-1	TGCGCCAGCAGCTTGGGGCGTACGGGGGCCAGGAACATTCAGTACTTC	CASSLGRTGARNIQYF
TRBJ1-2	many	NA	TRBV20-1	TGCAGCCGGTACGACTATGGCTACACCTTC	CSRYDYGYTF
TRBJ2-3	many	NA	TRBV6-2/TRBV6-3	TGTGCCAGCAGTTACATACAGTCCAGCACAGATACGCAGTATTTT	CASSYIQSSTDTQYF
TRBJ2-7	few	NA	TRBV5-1	TGCGCCAGCAGCCTCCGGGACACCTCCTACGAGCAGTACTTC	CASSLRDTSYEQYF
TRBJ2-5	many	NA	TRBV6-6	TGTGCCAGCGTGGGTGCAGAGACCCAGTACTTC	CASVGAETQYF
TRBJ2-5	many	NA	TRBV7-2	TGTGCCAGCAGCTACAAGAGCGGGTCCAAAGAGACCCAGTACTTC	CASSYKSGSKETQYF